What follows are 17 T cell receptor beta chains derived from one specimen sequenced in a study of cytomegalovirus exposure and HLA in healthy donors. Sequenced by immunoSEQ multiplex PCR; TCRdb stores in-frame clones only, minus some. The table has approximately 100,000 clones, over 85% seen once. Sample: PBMCs. The receptors come from a woman aged 25 to 39 in good health and CMV-seropositive.

The rearrangement links TRBV30 to TRBJ2-3, with D hard to call. This CDR3 has 13 amino acids. Trimming shortened V by 3 bases and J by 3 bases, and 10 bases separated the two germline ends. Germline CDR1 reads GTSNPN; CDR2 reads SVGIG (reference sequence). CDR3 DNA: TGTGCCTGGAGAGGAACAGAGACAGATACGCAGTATTTT. This encodes CAWRGTETDTQYF.

The chain is built from TRBV29-1 and TRBJ2-1, with TRBD1 matching over 8 bases. The CDR3 loop spans 12 amino acids. Trimming cost V 8 bases and J 4 bases; bases outside gene matches: 4. Germline CDR1 SQVTM, CDR2 ANQGSEA. CDR3: CSSRDRYNEQFF. Written as DNA, the CDR3 is TGCAGCTCCCGGGACAGGTACAATGAGCAGTTCTTC.

J is TRBJ2-1 and V is TRBV28, with 7 bases fitting TRBD1. The CDR3 extends over 16 amino acids. In germline, CDR1 is MDHEN, CDR2 SYDVKM. Trimming removed 6 bases from V and 10 bases from J; junction bases left unmatched: 18. CDR3 protein: CASSLAVGRGLREQFF. DNA of the CDR3: TGTGCCAGCAGCTTGGCCGTTGGTAGGGGGCTGCGGGAGCAGTTCTTC.

This chain uses TRBV27 with TRBJ2-1; the D gene is possibly TRBD2 (5 bases). The CDR3 has 17 residues. Trimming left V 2 bases short and J 0 bases short, with 14 bases between. Per germline, CDR1 MNHEY and CDR2 SMNVEV (reference sequence). CDR3 nucleotide sequence: TGTGCCAGCAGTTTACGGTTGGGAGAAAGCTCCTACAATGAGCAGTTCTTC. Translating gives CASSLRLGESSYNEQFF.

This clone came up once. V is TRBV5-5 and J is TRBJ2-5; 10 positions match TRBD2. Germline values: CDR1 SGHKS, CDR2 YYEKEE (reference sequence). After removal of 4 bases from V and 4 bases from J, the junction contained 7 bases not matched to a gene. The length of the CDR3 is 15 residues. The CDR3 protein is CASSGILAGRETQYF. CDR3 in DNA: TGTGCCAGCAGCGGGATACTAGCGGGGAGAGAGACCCAGTACTTC. Full variable domain (outside the CDR3, taken from reference TRBV5-5 and TRBJ2-5): DAGVTQSPTHLIKTRGQQVTLRCSPISGHKSVSWYQQVLGQGPQFIFQYYEKEERGRGNFPDRFSARQFPNYSSELNVNALLLGDSALYLCASSGILAGRETQYFGPGTRLLVL.

CDR3 bases: TGCAGCGTTGTCGACCAGACTGGCGTGAATGAGCAGTTCTTC. This codes for CSVVDQTGVNEQFF. This chain uses TRBV29-1 with TRBJ2-1, with unresolved D. CDR3 size: 14 residues. Germline assignment: CDR1 SQVTM and CDR2 ANQGSEA. The germline V and J ends were trimmed by 4 bases and 7 bases, with 17 bases remaining between them.

The chain carries TRBV27 and TRBJ1-1; D remains ambiguous. Trimming took off 6 bases at V and 1 base at J, with 9 bases between the two ends. CDR1 and CDR2 from the germline V gene are MNHEY and SMNVEV (reference sequence). CDR3 length: 13 amino acids. The CDR3 region has the DNA TGTGCCAGCAGGTACGGAGAGAACACTGAAGCTTTCTTT. Its translation: CASRYGENTEAFF.

The CDR3 region is CASSGTGRNQPQHF. The CDR3 DNA follows: TGTGCCAGTAGCGGGACAGGGCGCAATCAGCCCCAGCATTTT. The chain is built from TRBV19 and TRBJ1-5, with 9 bases aligning to TRBD1. The V segment lost 6 bases and the J segment 2 bases; nucleotides outside the gene matches: 2. This CDR3 comprises 14 residues. Germline loops: CDR1 LNHDA, CDR2 SQIVND (reference sequence). The whole variable domain, remainder taken from reference TRBV19 and TRBJ1-5, is DGGITQSPKYLFRKEGQNVTLSCEQNLNHDAMYWYRQDPGQGLRLIYYSQIVNDFQKGDIAEGYSVSREKKESFPLTVTSAQKNPTAFYLCASSGTGRNQPQHFGDGTRLSIL.

The CDR3 DNA follows: TGTGCCAGCAGCTTAAGGGGCTCTGGGGCCGGGGGAAAAGATACGCAGTATTTT. It specifies CASSLRGSGAGGKDTQYF. This rearrangement joins TRBV7-3 to TRBJ2-3; the D gene is possibly TRBD2 (6 bases). The CDR3 covers 18 residues. The V gene's germline CDR1 is SGHTA and CDR2 FQGTGA. V gave up 1 base and J gave up 5 bases, with 22 bases separating them.

V and J are TRBV27 and TRBJ1-5; D ambiguous. The CDR3 is 13 residues long. With 1 base removed from V and 4 bases from J, the gap between germline ends came to 5 bases. Germline CDR1 reads MNHEY; CDR2 reads SMNVEV (reference sequence). The CDR3 spells CASSLLRNQPQHF. CDR3 in DNA: TGTGCCAGCAGTTTATTGAGAAATCAGCCCCAGCATTTT.

The chain recombines TRBV28 with TRBJ2-7, with D uncertain. The CDR3 contains 13 residues. Germline V gives CDR1 MDHEN, CDR2 SYDVKM. V was trimmed by 4 bases and J by 2 bases, leaving 9 bases between them. CDR3 sequence (DNA): TGTGCCAGCAGTTCCTACCTCACCTACGAGCAGTACTTC. This gives the protein CASSSYLTYEQYF.

The rearrangement links TRBV18 to TRBJ1-5; possibly TRBD1 for D (6 bases). CDR3 length: 15 amino acids. The germline CDR1 and CDR2 sequences are KGHSH and LQKENI. V was trimmed by 4 bases and J by 3 bases, leaving 13 bases between them. CDR3 bases: TGTGCCAGCTCACTTAAAACAGGGAACAATCAGCCCCAGCATTTT. As protein: CASSLKTGNNQPQHF.

This rearrangement joins TRBV28 to TRBJ1-4; D gene uncertain. This CDR3 region has 14 residues. Trimming cost V 7 bases and J 4 bases, with 13 bases left between them. Germline V gene data show CDR1 as MDHEN and CDR2 as SYDVKM. The CDR3 region is CASTPLADNEKLFF. CDR3 nucleotide sequence: TGTGCCAGCACCCCCCTGGCGGATAATGAAAAACTGTTTTTT.

This sequence joins TRBV7-2 and TRBJ2-7, with no clear D. CDR1 is SGHTA and CDR2 is FQGNSA in the germline V gene. Trimming pared 3 bases from V and 4 bases from J, leaving 4 bases between. The CDR3 is made up of 11 amino acids. The CDR3 bases are TGTGCCAGCAGCTTGTATTACGAGCAGTACTTC. Translating gives CASSLYYEQYF.

This clone came up once. J is TRBJ2-3 and V is TRBV5-5, with a possible D match to TRBD2 (5 bases). V lost 2 bases, J lost 0 bases, and 16 bases lay in between. The CDR3 runs to 17 residues. CDR1 and CDR2 from the germline V gene are SGHKS and YYEKEE (reference sequence). The DNA for the CDR3 is TGTGCCAGCAGCTTTCTCGGCGGGTTGGCTAGCACAGATACGCAGTATTTT. It codes for CASSFLGGLASTDTQYF. The full variable domain, in which reference TRBV5-5 and TRBJ2-3 provide the parts outside the CDR3, is DAGVTQSPTHLIKTRGQQVTLRCSPISGHKSVSWYQQVLGQGPQFIFQYYEKEERGRGNFPDRFSARQFPNYSSELNVNALLLGDSALYLCASSFLGGLASTDTQYFGPGTRLTVL.

This rearrangement joins TRBV4-1 to TRBJ2-2; 8 positions agree with TRBD1. V lost 7 bases, J lost 4 bases, and 8 bases stayed unmatched. Germline V gene lookup returns CDR1 MGHRA and CDR2 YSYEKL. This CDR3 region has 15 residues. CDR3: CASTSTGVTTGELFF. CDR3 nucleotides: TGCGCCAGCACCTCGACAGGGGTAACCACCGGGGAGCTGTTTTTT.

The genes are TRBV7-2 and TRBJ2-4, with TRBD1 as a possible D gene (5 bases). The germline CDR1 and CDR2 sequences are SGHTA and FQGNSA. The CDR3 sequence is 15 residues long. V gave up 1 base and J gave up 6 bases, with 13 bases separating them. Written as DNA, the CDR3 is TGTGCCAGCAGCTTAGGGCAGGGTCTGCTAAACATTCAGTACTTC. Amino acid sequence: CASSLGQGLLNIQYF. Using reference TRBV7-2 and TRBJ2-4 for the parts outside the CDR3, the full variable domain is GAGVSQSPSNKVTEKGKDVELRCDPISGHTALYWYRQSLGQGLEFLIYFQGNSAPDKSGLPSDRFSAERTGGSVSTLTIQRTQQEDSAVYLCASSLGQGLLNIQYFGAGTRLSVL.